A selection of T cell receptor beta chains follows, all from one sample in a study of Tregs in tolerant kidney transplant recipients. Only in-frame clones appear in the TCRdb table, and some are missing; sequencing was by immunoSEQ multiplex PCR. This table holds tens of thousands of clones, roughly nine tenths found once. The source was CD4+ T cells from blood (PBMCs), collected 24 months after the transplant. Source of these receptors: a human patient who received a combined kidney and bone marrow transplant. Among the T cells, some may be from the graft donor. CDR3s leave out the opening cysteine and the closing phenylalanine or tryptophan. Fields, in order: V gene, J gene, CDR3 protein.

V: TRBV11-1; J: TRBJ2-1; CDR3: ASSRRLAGSPYNEQF
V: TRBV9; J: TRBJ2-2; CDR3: ASSVGSAGELF
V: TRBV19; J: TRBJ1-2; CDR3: ASSTFDSLYGYT
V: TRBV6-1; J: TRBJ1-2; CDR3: ASSGTAYGYT
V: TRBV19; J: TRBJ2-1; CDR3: ASSPSGSSYNEQF
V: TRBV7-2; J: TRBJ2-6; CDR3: ASSLFQWSSGANVLT
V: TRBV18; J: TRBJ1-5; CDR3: ASSPNTGGNQPQH
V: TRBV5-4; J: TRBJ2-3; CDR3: ASSLSAATSTDTQY
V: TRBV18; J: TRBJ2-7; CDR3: ASSERQGSEEQY
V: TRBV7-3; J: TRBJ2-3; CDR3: ASSLSGGATDTQY
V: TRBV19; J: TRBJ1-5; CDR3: ASSIRGEQPQH
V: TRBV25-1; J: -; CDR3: ASSAYRGEQY
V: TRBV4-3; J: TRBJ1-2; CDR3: ASSQEHSNYGYT
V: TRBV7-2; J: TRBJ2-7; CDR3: ASSLAEGFSYEQY
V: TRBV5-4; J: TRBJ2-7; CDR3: ASSLGGRAIHEQY
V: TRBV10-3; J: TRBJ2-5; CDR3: AISESTSGRVGETQY
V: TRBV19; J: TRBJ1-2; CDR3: ASSTPPGTAAFYGYT
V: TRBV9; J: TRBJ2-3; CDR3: ASSARSGGQGGYTQY
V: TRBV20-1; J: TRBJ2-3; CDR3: SASTADTQY
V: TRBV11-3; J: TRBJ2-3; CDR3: ASSAGLAVDTQY
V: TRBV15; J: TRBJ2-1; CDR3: ATSSDGQGIYEQF
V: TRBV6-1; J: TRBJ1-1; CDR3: ASTRGLAEAF
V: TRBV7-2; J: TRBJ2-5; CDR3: ASSSKRGGLPETQY
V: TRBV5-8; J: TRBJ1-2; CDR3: ASSWDRSYGYT
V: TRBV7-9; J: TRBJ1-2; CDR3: ASSLGRASYGYT
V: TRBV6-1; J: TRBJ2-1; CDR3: ASSDSGIDEQF
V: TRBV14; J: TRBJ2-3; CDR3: ASSEIAGAADTQY
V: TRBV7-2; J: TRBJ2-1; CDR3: ASSSTSGSWDEQF
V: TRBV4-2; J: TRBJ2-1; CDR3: ASSQGGGNEQF
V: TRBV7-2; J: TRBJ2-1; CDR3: ASSLALSGLAGPYNEQF
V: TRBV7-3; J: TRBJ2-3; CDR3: ASSLTAGTDTQY
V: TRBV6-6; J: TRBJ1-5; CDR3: ASSPTGINQPQH